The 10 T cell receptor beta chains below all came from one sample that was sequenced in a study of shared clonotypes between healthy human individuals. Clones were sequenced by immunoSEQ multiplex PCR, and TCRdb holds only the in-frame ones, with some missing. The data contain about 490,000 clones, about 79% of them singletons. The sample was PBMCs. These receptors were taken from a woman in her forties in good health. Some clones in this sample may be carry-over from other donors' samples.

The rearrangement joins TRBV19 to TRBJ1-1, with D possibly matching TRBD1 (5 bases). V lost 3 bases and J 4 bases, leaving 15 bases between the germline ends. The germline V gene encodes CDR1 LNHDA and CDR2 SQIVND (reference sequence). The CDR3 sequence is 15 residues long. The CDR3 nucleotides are TGTGCCAGTAGTATTCAACCGGGAGGGACCACTGAAGCTTTCTTT. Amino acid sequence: CASSIQPGGTTEAFF.

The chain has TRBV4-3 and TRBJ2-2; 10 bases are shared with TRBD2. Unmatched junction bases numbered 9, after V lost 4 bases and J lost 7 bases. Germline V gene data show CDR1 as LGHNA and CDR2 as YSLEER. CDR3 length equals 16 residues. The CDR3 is CASSRGLADGGGELFF. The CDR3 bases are TGCGCCAGCAGCCGCGGACTAGCGGACGGGGGCGGGGAGCTGTTTTTT.

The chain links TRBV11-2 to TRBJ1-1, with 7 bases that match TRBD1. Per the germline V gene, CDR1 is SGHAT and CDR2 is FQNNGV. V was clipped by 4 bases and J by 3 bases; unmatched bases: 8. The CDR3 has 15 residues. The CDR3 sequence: CASSSVTGSDTEAFF. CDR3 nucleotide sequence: TGTGCCAGCAGCTCCGTGACAGGGAGTGACACTGAAGCTTTCTTT.

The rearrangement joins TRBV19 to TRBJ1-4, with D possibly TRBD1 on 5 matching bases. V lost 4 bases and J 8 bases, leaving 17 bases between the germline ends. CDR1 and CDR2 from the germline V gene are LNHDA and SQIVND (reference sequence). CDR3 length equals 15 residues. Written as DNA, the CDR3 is TGTGCCAGTAGTACCGGATGGGGGGTTGGAGAAAAACTGTTTTTT. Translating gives CASSTGWGVGEKLFF.

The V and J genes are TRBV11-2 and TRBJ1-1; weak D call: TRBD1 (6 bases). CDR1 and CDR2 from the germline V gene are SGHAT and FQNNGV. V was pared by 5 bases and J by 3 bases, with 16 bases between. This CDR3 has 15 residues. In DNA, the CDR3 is TGTGCCAGCAGCAAAGGACAGAGGGAATACACTGAAGCTTTCTTT. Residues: CASSKGQREYTEAFF.

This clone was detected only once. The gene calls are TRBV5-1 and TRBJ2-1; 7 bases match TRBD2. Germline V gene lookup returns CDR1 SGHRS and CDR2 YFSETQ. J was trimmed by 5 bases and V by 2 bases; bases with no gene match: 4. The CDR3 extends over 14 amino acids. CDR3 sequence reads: CASSLSGNNNEQFF. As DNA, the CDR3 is TGCGCCAGCAGCTTAAGCGGGAACAACAATGAGCAGTTCTTC.

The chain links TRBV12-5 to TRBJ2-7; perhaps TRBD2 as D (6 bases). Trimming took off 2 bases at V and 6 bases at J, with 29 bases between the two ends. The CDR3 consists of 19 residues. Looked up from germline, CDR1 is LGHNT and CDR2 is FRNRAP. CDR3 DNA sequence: TGTGCTAGTGGTTTGCCCGGGGGTGGGGAGAACTATTCTTGGATCGAGCAGTACTTC. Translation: CASGLPGGGENYSWIEQYF.

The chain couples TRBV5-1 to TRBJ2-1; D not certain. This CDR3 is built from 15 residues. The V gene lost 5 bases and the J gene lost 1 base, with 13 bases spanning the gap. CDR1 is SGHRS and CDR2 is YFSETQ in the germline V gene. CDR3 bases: TGCGCCAGCAGTGGTGCAGGCCTTTCCTACAATGAGCAGTTCTTC. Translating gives CASSGAGLSYNEQFF.

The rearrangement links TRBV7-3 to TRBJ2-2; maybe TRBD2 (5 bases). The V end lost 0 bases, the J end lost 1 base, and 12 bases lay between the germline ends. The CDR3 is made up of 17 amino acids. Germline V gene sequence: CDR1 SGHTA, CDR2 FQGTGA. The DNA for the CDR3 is TGTGCCAGCAGCTTAACGCCGCTAGCAGTGAACACCGGGGAGCTGTTTTTT. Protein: CASSLTPLAVNTGELFF. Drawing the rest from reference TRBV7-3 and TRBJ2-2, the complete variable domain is GAGVSQTPSNKVTEKGKYVELRCDPISGHTALYWYRQSLGQGPEFLIYFQGTGAADDSGLPNDRFFAVRPEGSVSTLKIQRTERGDSAVYLCASSLTPLAVNTGELFFGEGSRLTVL.

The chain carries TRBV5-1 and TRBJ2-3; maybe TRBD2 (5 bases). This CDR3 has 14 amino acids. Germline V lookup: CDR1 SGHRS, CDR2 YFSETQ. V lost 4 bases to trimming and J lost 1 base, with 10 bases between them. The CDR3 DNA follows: TGCGCCAGCAGCACCGATAGCGGCACAGATACGCAGTATTTT. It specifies CASSTDSGTDTQYF.